This is a list of T cell receptor beta chains from one sample in a study of cytomegalovirus exposure and HLA in healthy donors. Only in-frame clones appear in the TCRdb table, and some are missing; sequencing was by immunoSEQ multiplex PCR. The data hold approximately 110,000 clones, with roughly 80% observed a single time. Sequencing input: PBMCs. The origin of the receptors is a female donor in good health and CMV-seropositive. CDR3s include the opening cysteine and the closing phenylalanine or tryptophan. The order of the fields is CDR3 DNA, CDR3 protein, J gene, D gene, V gene, clone size. D genes are given only for firm matches. Size values are once, few and many counts, or a class for expanded clones, and some rows have none.

DNA: TGTGCCAGCAGCTTGTACCCAGCCTACGAGCAGTACTTC
CDR3: CASSLYPAYEQYF
J: TRBJ2-7
D: .
V: TRBV5-8
size: .

DNA: TGCGCCAGCAGCTTGGGGGCAGGGGGAAGAAACACTGAAGCTTTCTTT
CDR3: CASSLGAGGRNTEAFF
J: TRBJ1-1
D: TRBD1
V: TRBV5-1
size: .

DNA: TGTGCCAGCTCATTTACAGCCACCGGGGAGCTGTTTTTT
CDR3: CASSFTATGELFF
J: TRBJ2-2
D: .
V: TRBV18
size: .

DNA: TGTGCCAGCAGTTACTCAGGGAGCAACAATCAGCCCCAGCATTTT
CDR3: CASSYSGSNNQPQHF
J: TRBJ1-5
D: .
V: TRBV6-5
size: .

DNA: TGTGCCAGCAGCGTATTTACGGGGAGCCCAGCTGAAGCTTTCTTT
CDR3: CASSVFTGSPAEAFF
J: TRBJ1-1
D: .
V: TRBV9
size: .

DNA: TGTGCCAGTAGTACGGACAGGGGAAATCGGGACGAGCAGTACTTC
CDR3: CASSTDRGNRDEQYF
J: TRBJ2-7
D: TRBD1
V: TRBV19
size: .

DNA: TGTGCCAGCAGCCCCGGGACTAGCGGGAGTAAGCCCTACGAGCAGTACTTC
CDR3: CASSPGTSGSKPYEQYF
J: TRBJ2-7
D: TRBD2
V: TRBV2
size: once

DNA: TGCGCCAGCAGCCAAGTTGTAGCGGGGGTTAGCACAGATACGCAGTATTTT
CDR3: CASSQVVAGVSTDTQYF
J: TRBJ2-3
D: TRBD2
V: TRBV4-1
size: .

DNA: TGTGCCAGCAGCCCTCAAACAATTGGGAACACTGAAGCTTTCTTT
CDR3: CASSPQTIGNTEAFF
J: TRBJ1-1
D: .
V: TRBV7-2
size: .

DNA: TGTGCCAGCAGCCGAACCCGGGACAGGGAATGGGAGCAGTACTTC
CDR3: CASSRTRDREWEQYF
J: TRBJ2-7
D: TRBD1
V: TRBV11-2
size: .

DNA: TGTGCCACCAGCAGAGCAGGGTCCTGGATTGGTAATGAAAAACTGTTTTTT
CDR3: CATSRAGSWIGNEKLFF
J: TRBJ1-4
D: .
V: TRBV15
size: .

DNA: TGTGCCAGCAGCCACCCGACAGGGGGCTCGGTCACTGAAGCTTTCTTT
CDR3: CASSHPTGGSVTEAFF
J: TRBJ1-1
D: TRBD1
V: TRBV7-9
size: .

DNA: TGTGCCAGCAGTCCATGGACTAGCGGGCGTAATGAGCAGTTCTTC
CDR3: CASSPWTSGRNEQFF
J: TRBJ2-1
D: TRBD2
V: TRBV6-5
size: .

DNA: TGTGCCAGCAGCTTAAATTCTGGACAGGGGCCCACTGAAGCTTTCTTT
CDR3: CASSLNSGQGPTEAFF
J: TRBJ1-1
D: TRBD1
V: TRBV7-4
size: .

DNA: TGTGCCAGGAGTCGGACTAGCGGGGGGGGCTACAATGAGCAGTTCTTC
CDR3: CARSRTSGGGYNEQFF
J: TRBJ2-1
D: TRBD2
V: TRBV7-6
size: once

DNA: TGTGCCAGCACCGCGTTAGGGGGATCTAACTATGGCTACACCTTC
CDR3: CASTALGGSNYGYTF
J: TRBJ1-2
D: .
V: TRBV6-1
size: .

DNA: TGTGCCAGCAGTTTATGGGCTAGCGGGAGGAATGAGCAGTTCTTC
CDR3: CASSLWASGRNEQFF
J: TRBJ2-1
D: TRBD2
V: TRBV27
size: few

DNA: TGTGCCAGCAGCGTAGCGACTTACCAAGAGACCCAGTACTTC
CDR3: CASSVATYQETQYF
J: TRBJ2-5
D: .
V: TRBV9
size: .

DNA: TGCGCCAGCAGCCTCGGCGGGGCAGAGACCCAGTACTTC
CDR3: CASSLGGAETQYF
J: TRBJ2-5
D: .
V: TRBV5-1
size: .

DNA: TGTGCCAGCAGCTCTGCCACAGGTTCTGAAAAACTGTTTTTT
CDR3: CASSSATGSEKLFF
J: TRBJ1-4
D: .
V: TRBV5-4
size: .

DNA: TGCGCCAGCTTCGGGGGGGCGAACACTGAAGCTTTCTTT
CDR3: CASFGGANTEAFF
J: TRBJ1-1
D: .
V: TRBV5-1
size: .

DNA: TGCGCCAGCAGTCAGGGTATTGCCTACAATGAGCAGTTCTTC
CDR3: CASSQGIAYNEQFF
J: TRBJ2-1
D: .
V: TRBV5-1
size: .

DNA: TGCGCCAGCAGCCAAGGCGAGAAAATCTCTGGGGCCAACGTCCTGACTTTC
CDR3: CASSQGEKISGANVLTF
J: TRBJ2-6
D: .
V: TRBV4-1
size: .

DNA: TGTGCCAGCTCACCGCGGGTCGCCCAGCAAGAGACCCAGTACTTC
CDR3: CASSPRVAQQETQYF
J: TRBJ2-5
D: .
V: TRBV18
size: .

DNA: TGTGCCAGCAGCTTAGTAGGCGGCTCAAGCAATCAGCCCCAGCATTTT
CDR3: CASSLVGGSSNQPQHF
J: TRBJ1-5
D: .
V: TRBV7-2
size: .

DNA: TGTGCCATCGTCAGAGGAGGGGGGGCGGGTGGCTACACCTTC
CDR3: CAIVRGGGAGGYTF
J: TRBJ1-2
D: .
V: TRBV15
size: .

DNA: TGCGCCAGCAGTGAGTTAGACAGGGGGCGCTACGAGCAGTACTTC
CDR3: CASSELDRGRYEQYF
J: TRBJ2-7
D: TRBD1
V: TRBV10-1
size: .

DNA: TGTGCCAGCAGAAAGCCTACAGGCTTCTACGAGCAGTACTTC
CDR3: CASRKPTGFYEQYF
J: TRBJ2-7
D: .
V: TRBV6-1
size: .

DNA: TGTGCCACCAGCAGAGATAAGGTAGCGGACTCCTACAATGAGCAGTTCTTC
CDR3: CATSRDKVADSYNEQFF
J: TRBJ2-1
D: .
V: TRBV15
size: .

DNA: TGTGCCAGCAGCCCAGGGGGCTCTGGGGCCAACGTCCTGACTTTC
CDR3: CASSPGGSGANVLTF
J: TRBJ2-6
D: TRBD1
V: TRBV7-3
size: .

DNA: TGCGCCAGCAGCTTGTTAGGGGTGAACACCGGGGAGCTGTTTTTT
CDR3: CASSLLGVNTGELFF
J: TRBJ2-2
D: .
V: TRBV5-1
size: .

DNA: TGTGCCAGCAGCTTAACGTCGGGCAGGGAAGATGGCTACACCTTC
CDR3: CASSLTSGREDGYTF
J: TRBJ1-2
D: .
V: TRBV7-3
size: .

DNA: TGTGCCAGCGCTCGGGGGAACAGGGGGTCTGGAAACACCATATATTTT
CDR3: CASARGNRGSGNTIYF
J: TRBJ1-3
D: TRBD1
V: TRBV27
size: .

DNA: TGCGCCAGCAGCATACCGGGACTAGAGGAGACCCAGTACTTC
CDR3: CASSIPGLEETQYF
J: TRBJ2-5
D: TRBD2
V: TRBV5-1
size: .

DNA: TGTGCCAGCAGCAATGACAGGGTCACTGAAGCTTTCTTT
CDR3: CASSNDRVTEAFF
J: TRBJ1-1
D: TRBD1
V: TRBV7-2
size: .

DNA: TGTGCCAGCAGTTTCCCACTATGTAATCAGCCCCAGCATTTT
CDR3: CASSFPLCNQPQHF
J: TRBJ1-5
D: .
V: TRBV27
size: .

DNA: TGTGCCAGCAGCTCTAGGCACCAAGAGACCCAGTACTTC
CDR3: CASSSRHQETQYF
J: TRBJ2-5
D: .
V: TRBV7-3
size: .

DNA: TGTGCCAGCAGCTTAGGGACAGGGGGTACCTATGGCTACACCTTC
CDR3: CASSLGTGGTYGYTF
J: TRBJ1-2
D: TRBD1
V: TRBV7-2
size: few

DNA: TGCGCCAGCAGCTTGGCAGTAAACACCGGGGAGCTGTTTTTT
CDR3: CASSLAVNTGELFF
J: TRBJ2-2
D: .
V: TRBV5-1
size: .

DNA: TGCGCCAGCTCCCCTACGCGGGCCCTCTACAATGAGCAGTTCTTC
CDR3: CASSPTRALYNEQFF
J: TRBJ2-1
D: .
V: TRBV5-1
size: .

DNA: TGTGCCAGCATAACTAGCGGGAGATGGGGCGAGCAGTACTTC
CDR3: CASITSGRWGEQYF
J: TRBJ2-7
D: TRBD2
V: TRBV28
size: .

DNA: TGTGCCAGCTCACCATACGTTGGGACTGCGAACACTGAAGCTTTCTTT
CDR3: CASSPYVGTANTEAFF
J: TRBJ1-1
D: .
V: TRBV18
size: .

DNA: TGTGCCAGCAGCGAGGGGACAGGGGCCTACGAGCAGTACTTC
CDR3: CASSEGTGAYEQYF
J: TRBJ2-7
D: TRBD1
V: TRBV9
size: .

DNA: TGCGCCAGCAGCCAAGAGGTTCGGGGGGGGTACAATGAGCAGTTCTTC
CDR3: CASSQEVRGGYNEQFF
J: TRBJ2-1
D: TRBD2
V: TRBV4-3
size: .

DNA: TGCGCCAGCAGCCCGGACAGGGGGGCCGGGGAGCTGTTTTTT
CDR3: CASSPDRGAGELFF
J: TRBJ2-2
D: TRBD1
V: TRBV5-1
size: .

DNA: TGTGCCAGCAGGGAGGAAAGACTAGGCTATGGCTACACCTTC
CDR3: CASREERLGYGYTF
J: TRBJ1-2
D: .
V: TRBV2
size: .

DNA: TGTGCCAGCAGCTTGGCGGACAGGGCTTGGGAGACCCAGTACTTC
CDR3: CASSLADRAWETQYF
J: TRBJ2-5
D: TRBD1
V: TRBV5-5
size: .

DNA: TGTGCCAGCAGTTACACACTAGCGTACGAGCAGTACTTC
CDR3: CASSYTLAYEQYF
J: TRBJ2-7
D: TRBD2
V: TRBV6-5
size: .

DNA: TGTGCCAGTAGTATCTCGCCAGGGGCCCTCTACGAGCAGTACTTC
CDR3: CASSISPGALYEQYF
J: TRBJ2-7
D: .
V: TRBV19
size: .